A single sample is the source of the 13 T cell receptor beta chains below, sequenced in a study of T-cell reconstitution after alpha-beta-depleted transplantation in children. Unique molecular identifiers were used to barcode this TCRbeta library. Each CDR3 protein is one row after TCRdb ran MiXCR on the PCR reads. The sample holds nearly 400,000 distinct CDR3 sequences, 20% seen once. This specimen consisted of PBMCs from the stem cell graft donor, obtained from the stem cell graft. The receptors come from a human donor who donated a stem cell graft to a child with acute myeloid leukemia.

This clonotype was picked up many times. The chain combines TRBV12-3 or TRBV12-4 with TRBJ2-5; 12 nucleotides agree with TRBD2. V shed 8 bases and J 5 bases; nucleotides not matched to a gene: 6. There are 14 residues in the CDR3. In nucleotides, the CDR3 is TGTGCCAGCTCGCGGCTAGCGGGAGGGGAGACCCAGTACTTC. Protein product: CASSRLAGGETQYF.

This clonotype was seen ten or more times. The rearrangement joins TRBV29-1 to TRBJ1-5; 10 bases match TRBD1. Unmatched junction bases numbered 0, after V lost 6 bases and J lost 4 bases. Looked up from germline, CDR1 is SQVTM and CDR2 is ANQGSEA. The CDR3 loop spans 12 amino acids. The CDR3 spells CSVGQGNQPQHF. The CDR3 nucleotides are TGCAGCGTGGGACAGGGGAATCAGCCCCAGCATTTT.

The chain combines TRBV5-1 with TRBJ2-7; 12 nucleotides match TRBD1. The CDR3 runs to 17 residues. The germline V gene encodes CDR1 SGHRS and CDR2 YFSETQ. The V gene end was trimmed by 4 bases and the J gene end by 6 bases; junction bases not matched to a gene: 14. CDR3 protein: CASSPQYSGTGGVEQYF. CDR3 coding DNA: TGCGCCAGCAGCCCCCAATACTCCGGGACAGGGGGCGTCGAGCAGTACTTC.

This clonotype showed up just a few times. The rearrangement uses TRBV20-1 and TRBJ2-4, with D unresolved. The CDR3 covers 12 residues. CDR1 DFQATT and CDR2 SNEGSKA come from the germline V gene (reference sequence). V was shortened by 4 bases and J by 6 bases, with 10 bases between the two germline ends. The CDR3 bases are TGCAGTGCTAAAACCCGGAGAAACATTCAGTACTTC. Its protein product is CSAKTRRNIQYF.

The V gene is TRBV11-2, the J gene TRBJ2-1; 7 bases align to TRBD2. J lost 6 bases, V lost 3 bases, and 8 bases had no gene match. Germline V gene data show CDR1 as SGHAT and CDR2 as FQNNGV. The CDR3 is 15 amino acids. The CDR3 region is CASSFRDYGANEQFF. The CDR3, as DNA: TGTGCCAGCAGCTTCAGGGACTATGGGGCCAATGAGCAGTTCTTC.

The sample holds a few counts of this clonotype. V usage is TRBV5-1 and J usage is TRBJ2-1; TRBD1 matches at 8 bases. Germline CDR1 SGHRS, CDR2 YFSETQ. V dropped 1 base and J dropped 8; count of bases not matched to a gene: 8. The CDR3 consists of 15 residues. DNA of the CDR3: TGCGCCAGCAGCTTGCTCGGACAGGGAGTAGATGAGCAGTTCTTC. This codes for CASSLLGQGVDEQFF.

The CDR3 DNA follows: TGTGCCAGCAGCTTTGAGGTCGGGGAGCTGTTTTTT. Residues: CASSFEVGELFF. The rearrangement uses TRBV7-8 and TRBJ2-2; no firm D call. Germline CDR1 is SGHVS and CDR2 is FQNEAQ. V dropped 3 bases and J dropped 7 bases, with 6 bases sitting between them. The CDR3 sequence is 12 residues long.

The chain couples TRBV18 to TRBJ1-1; a weak D match, TRBD1 (5 bases). There are 14 residues in the CDR3. Germline V gene sequence: CDR1 KGHSH, CDR2 LQKENI. V lost 5 bases and J lost 4, with 14 bases in between. CDR3 sequence reads: CASSTGPRGTEAFF. CDR3 DNA: TGTGCCAGCTCAACCGGACCGAGGGGCACTGAAGCTTTCTTT.

The chain joins TRBV4-2 to TRBJ2-1; 9 bases align to TRBD2. V was clipped by 6 bases and J by 6 bases; unmatched bases: 18. The germline CDR1 and CDR2 sequences are LGHNA and YNFKEQ. The CDR3 spans 18 residues. The CDR3 region has the DNA TGTGCCAGCAGTACCGAAACCAGGGCGCGCGGGAGGGGCAATGAGCAGTTCTTC. Protein: CASSTETRARGRGNEQFF.

This chain links TRBV20-1 with TRBJ2-3; no clear D. Germline V gives CDR1 DFQATT, CDR2 SNEGSKA (reference sequence). The V gene lost 1 base and the J gene lost 2 bases, with 7 bases spanning the gap. The CDR3 is 13 residues long. In nucleotides, the CDR3 is TGCAGTGCTAGAGGCGAATTCACAGATACGCAGTATTTT. Protein: CSARGEFTDTQYF.

The genes are TRBV29-1 and TRBJ2-3; 12 bases align to TRBD1. The CDR3 consists of 14 residues. The germline gives CDR1 SQVTM, CDR2 ANQGSEA. V shed 7 bases and J 5 bases; nucleotides not matched to a gene: 7. The CDR3 loop is CSARRDRGQDTQYF. In DNA form, the CDR3 reads TGCAGCGCTCGCCGGGACAGGGGGCAAGATACGCAGTATTTT.

The chain combines TRBV7-3 with TRBJ2-2; 7 nucleotides match TRBD2. The V segment lost 4 bases and the J segment 0 bases; nucleotides outside the gene matches: 5. The germline V gene has CDR1 SGHTA and CDR2 FQGTGA. CDR3 length equals 16 residues. As DNA, the CDR3 is TGTGCCAGCAGCTCGGGACTACCTTCGAACACCGGGGAGCTGTTTTTT. It encodes CASSSGLPSNTGELFF.

The rearrangement joins TRBV5-1 to TRBJ1-2, with TRBD1 as a possible D gene (5 bases). This CDR3 has 15 residues. CDR1 SGHRS and CDR2 YFSETQ come from the germline V gene. Trimming took 1 base from V and 4 from J, leaving 14 bases between them. The CDR3 bases are TGCGCCAGCAGCTTGCCTAGCGGGGACCCCTATGGCTACACCTTC. Amino acids: CASSLPSGDPYGYTF. Supplemented by reference TRBV5-1 and TRBJ1-2, the full variable domain reads KAGVTQTPRYLIKTRGQQVTLSCSPISGHRSVSWYQQTPGQGLQFLFEYFSETQRNKGNFPGRFSGRQFSNSRSEMNVSTLELGDSALYLCASSLPSGDPYGYTFGSGTRLTVV.